This T cell receptor (beta chain) was profiled in a study of CD8 T cells in ankylosing spondylitis. Only a few counts were recorded for this clonotype. TCRdb used MiXCR to reprocess the 5' RACE reads, holding one entry per CDR3 protein. Of 200,000 to 300,000 distinct CDR3 sequences in the sample, roughly a third are singletons; the top ten hold 3.5% to 4.5%. The receptor's source is a male donor with ankylosing spondylitis or in good health (not recorded which). Sequencing was performed on blood, either unsorted or a sorted T cell fraction (not recorded which).

CDR3 nucleotides: TGCAGCGTTGACAGGGCTAGCACTGAAGCTTTCTTT. It yields the protein CSVDRASTEAFF. V gene TRBV29-1 combines with J gene TRBJ1-1; possibly TRBD1 for D (5 bases). Trimming stripped 3 bases from V and 4 bases from J, with 9 bases between. Germline CDR1 and CDR2: SQVTM and ANQGSEA. The CDR3 covers 12 residues.